Below are 14 T cell receptor beta chains sequenced from a single sample in a study of blood T cell repertoires in COVID-19. Here immunoSEQ multiplex PCR was the method, and the copy in TCRdb shows in-frame clones only, minus some. The sample consists of some 120,000 clones, approximately 83% of them appearing once. The sample was peripheral blood. These receptors originate from a woman aged 45-65 years who had recovered from COVID-19.

The table lists this clone with a few counts. The chain couples TRBV19 to TRBJ1-5, with a tentative D call TRBD1 (6 bases). V gave up 5 bases and J gave up 7 bases, with 12 bases separating them. The germline gives CDR1 LNHDA, CDR2 SQIVND (reference sequence). The CDR3 loop spans 13 amino acids. In nucleotides, the CDR3 is TGTGCCAGTAGTGTACAGGGTAGACAGCCCCAGCATTTT. Translating gives CASSVQGRQPQHF.

This chain joins TRBV11-2 and TRBJ2-7; TRBD1 agrees at 7 bases. Germline trimming cut 1 base from V and 7 bases from J; bases unmatched to any gene: 10. The CDR3 is made up of 15 amino acids. Germline V lookup: CDR1 SGHAT, CDR2 FQNNGV. In DNA, the CDR3 is TGTGCCAGCAGCTTAGGGCCAGGGGGTTCAAGGGAGCAGTACTTC. Protein sequence: CASSLGPGGSREQYF.

The rearrangement joins TRBV19 to TRBJ1-2; D is unclear. Germline values: CDR1 LNHDA, CDR2 SQIVND (reference sequence). Trimming stripped 4 bases from V and 8 bases from J, with 14 bases between. The CDR3 covers 13 residues. CDR3 sequence reads: CASSNNRNGGYTF. As DNA, the CDR3 is TGTGCCAGTAGTAATAACCGAAACGGGGGCTACACCTTC.

V is TRBV27 and J is TRBJ2-7; tentatively, D is TRBD1 (6 bases). Germline V gene data show CDR1 as MNHEY and CDR2 as SMNVEV (reference sequence). CDR3 length equals 15 residues. The V gene lost 1 base and the J gene lost 3 bases, with 13 bases spanning the gap. The CDR3 DNA reads TGTGCCAGCAGTTTATTACAGGGAACGGTCTACGAGCAGTACTTC. It yields the protein CASSLLQGTVYEQYF.

This rearrangement joins TRBV7-2 to TRBJ2-2; D ambiguous. The V end was cut by 4 bases, the J end by 5 bases, with 14 bases between. CDR3 length: 15 residues. Per the germline V gene, CDR1 is SGHTA and CDR2 is FQGNSA. CDR3 amino acids: CASSSITTRTGELFF. CDR3 DNA: TGTGCCAGCAGCTCCATTACTACCCGAACCGGGGAGCTGTTTTTT.

The chain employs TRBV25-1 and TRBJ1-2, with 10 bases fitting TRBD1. Germline V gene lookup returns CDR1 MGHDK and CDR2 SYGVNS. The CDR3 sequence is 16 residues long. J gave up 0 bases and V 6 bases, and 7 bases lay outside the gene matches. The CDR3 loop reads CASSMGQGLANYGYTF. CDR3 in DNA: TGTGCCAGCAGCATGGGACAGGGGTTAGCTAACTATGGCTACACCTTC.

This clone was detected once. The chain employs TRBV5-5 and TRBJ2-4; D unresolved. This CDR3 has 14 residues. Looked up from germline, CDR1 is SGHKS and CDR2 is YYEKEE (reference sequence). Trimming took 1 base from V and 8 from J, leaving 13 bases between them. CDR3 DNA sequence: TGTGCCAGCAGCTTGACCGCAAACGCGGACATTCAGTACTTC. The encoded protein is CASSLTANADIQYF.

The chain couples TRBV5-1 to TRBJ1-3; 7 bases line up with TRBD1. V shed 2 bases and J 2 bases; nucleotides not matched to a gene: 4. The CDR3 is 15 amino acids. Germline lookup yields CDR1 SGHRS and CDR2 YFSETQ. The CDR3 is CASSLATGAGNTIYF. The CDR3 nucleotides are TGCGCCAGCAGCTTAGCCACAGGGGCTGGAAACACCATATATTTT.

DNA for the CDR3: TGTGCCAGCAGCAAGTCGGACAGGGGGCTCACCGGGGAGCTGTTTTTT. The encoded protein is CASSKSDRGLTGELFF. This sequence joins TRBV21-1 and TRBJ2-2; TRBD1 is taken as the D call from the table, unchecked against the DNA. TRBV21-1 is a listed pseudogene. The CDR3 has 16 amino acids.

CDR3 coding DNA: TGTGCCAGCAGCTTAGATTCGACTAGCGGGGGGACGGATACGCAGTATTTT. Translation gives CASSLDSTSGGTDTQYF. The rearrangement uses TRBV7-8 and TRBJ2-3; 13 bases match TRBD2. Germline lookup yields CDR1 SGHVS and CDR2 FQNEAQ. J lost 6 bases, V lost 1 base, and 7 bases had no gene match. The CDR3 sequence is 17 residues long.

V and J are TRBV7-2 and TRBJ2-5; 8 bases match TRBD1. Trimming took 4 bases from V and 6 from J; bases not matched to a gene: 7. Germline V gives CDR1 SGHTA, CDR2 FQGNSA. This CDR3 has 14 residues. The CDR3 nucleotides are TGTGCCAGCAGCTCTCGACAGGGGCCGAAGACCCAGTACTTC. Its translation is CASSSRQGPKTQYF. The full variable domain, with the rest looked up from reference TRBV7-2 and TRBJ2-5, is GAGVSQSPSNKVTEKGKDVELRCDPISGHTALYWYRQSLGQGLEFLIYFQGNSAPDKSGLPSDRFSAERTGGSVSTLTIQRTQQEDSAVYLCASSSRQGPKTQYFGPGTRLLVL.

The chain employs TRBV7-9 and TRBJ2-3; tentatively, D is TRBD1 (8 bases). The germline gives CDR1 SEHNR, CDR2 FQNEAQ (reference sequence). The CDR3 loop spans 14 amino acids. V lost 7 bases and J 4 bases, leaving 15 bases between the germline ends. The CDR3 DNA is TGTGCCAGCATCCACAGGGGGGGTGCAGATACGCAGTATTTT. Its protein product is CASIHRGGADTQYF.

V usage is TRBV4-1 and J usage is TRBJ1-1; D unresolved. V lost 4 bases, J lost 6 bases, and 12 bases lay in between. This CDR3 comprises 13 residues. Looked up from germline, CDR1 is MGHRA and CDR2 is YSYEKL. The CDR3 loop reads CASSPRPRAEAFF. The CDR3 region has the DNA TGCGCCAGCAGCCCCCGTCCGAGGGCTGAAGCTTTCTTT.

This chain links TRBV6-5 with TRBJ1-2; D gene ambiguous. The V and J ends lost 2 bases and 8 bases respectively, with 18 bases between them. The length of the CDR3 is 15 residues. Germline CDR1 MNHEY, CDR2 SVGAGI. DNA for the CDR3: TGTGCCAGCAGTTACAGACTAACCACCCCGGGGGGCTACACCTTC. Encoded protein: CASSYRLTTPGGYTF.